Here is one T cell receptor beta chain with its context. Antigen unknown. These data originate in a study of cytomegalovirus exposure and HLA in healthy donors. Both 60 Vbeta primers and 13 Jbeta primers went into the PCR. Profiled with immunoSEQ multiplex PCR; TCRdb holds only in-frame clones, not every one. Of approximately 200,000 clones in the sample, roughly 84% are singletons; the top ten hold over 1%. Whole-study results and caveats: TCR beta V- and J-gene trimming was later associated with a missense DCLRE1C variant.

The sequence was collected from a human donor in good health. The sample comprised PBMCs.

Here the CDR3 DNA reads TGTGCTAGTGCTTCGACAGGAGGTAACTATGGCTACACCTTC. This translates into CASASTGGNYGYTF. V gene TRBV12-5 combines with J gene TRBJ1-2; D may be TRBD1 (6 bases). V lost 7 bases, J lost 1 base, and 13 bases lay in between. This CDR3 region has 14 residues. Germline-derived CDR1 and CDR2 are LGHNT and FRNRAP.